This T cell receptor beta chain stems from a study of blood T cell repertoires in COVID-19. In the study overall: Collection of acute and convalescent COVID-19 samples took place in the United States, Italy and Spain.

There are 13 residues in the CDR3. Germline assignment: CDR1 LGHNA and CDR2 YSLEER. Deletions cut 1 base from V and 5 bases from J, with 8 bases between. Some clones are missing from TCRdb's copy, which holds only in-frame ones; the method was immunoSEQ multiplex PCR. The repertoire has some 200,000 clones, 75% to 80% of them found once; the top ten carry roughly 8.7%. What was sequenced was peripheral blood. The TCR comes from a woman aged 50 to 60 with active or convalescent COVID-19. The rearrangement links TRBV4-3 to TRBJ2-5; weak D call: TRBD2 (5 bases). The CDR3 nucleotides are TGCGCCAGCAGCCAAGGGACTCAGGAGACCCAGTACTTC. It specifies CASSQGTQETQYF.